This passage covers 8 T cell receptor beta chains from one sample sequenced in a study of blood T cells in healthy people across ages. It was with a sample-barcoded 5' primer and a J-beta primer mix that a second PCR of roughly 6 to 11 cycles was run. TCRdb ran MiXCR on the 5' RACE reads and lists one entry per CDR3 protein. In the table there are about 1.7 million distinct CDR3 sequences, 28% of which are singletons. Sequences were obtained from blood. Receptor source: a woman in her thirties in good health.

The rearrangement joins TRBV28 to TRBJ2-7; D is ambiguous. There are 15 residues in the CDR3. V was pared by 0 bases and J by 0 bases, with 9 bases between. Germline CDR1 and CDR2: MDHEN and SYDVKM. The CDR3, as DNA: TGTGCCAGCAGTTTATGGGTACTTAGCTCCTACGAGCAGTACTTC. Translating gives CASSLWVLSSYEQYF.

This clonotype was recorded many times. This chain's CDR3 is CASSLVVSGANVLTF. The DNA for the CDR3 is TGTGCCAGCAGCTTGGTGGTTTCTGGGGCCAACGTCCTGACTTTC. The gene calls are TRBV5-5 and TRBJ2-6; D gene unclear. Germline V lookup: CDR1 SGHKS, CDR2 YYEKEE (reference sequence). The CDR3 sequence is 15 residues long. V shed 0 bases and J shed 1 base, with 5 bases lying between them.

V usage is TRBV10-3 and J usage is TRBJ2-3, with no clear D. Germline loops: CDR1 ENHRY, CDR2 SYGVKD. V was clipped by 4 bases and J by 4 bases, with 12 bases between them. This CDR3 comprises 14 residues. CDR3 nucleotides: TGTGCCATCAGTGCCCCGGGCAGACCAGATACGCAGTATTTT. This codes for CAISAPGRPDTQYF.

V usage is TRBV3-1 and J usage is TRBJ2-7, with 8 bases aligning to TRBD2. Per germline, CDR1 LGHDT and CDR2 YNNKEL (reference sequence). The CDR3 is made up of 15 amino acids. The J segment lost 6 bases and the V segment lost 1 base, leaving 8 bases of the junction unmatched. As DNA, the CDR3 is TGTGCCAGCAGCCAAGCAGGCGGGGGGATTGGCGAGCAGTACTTC. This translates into CASSQAGGGIGEQYF.

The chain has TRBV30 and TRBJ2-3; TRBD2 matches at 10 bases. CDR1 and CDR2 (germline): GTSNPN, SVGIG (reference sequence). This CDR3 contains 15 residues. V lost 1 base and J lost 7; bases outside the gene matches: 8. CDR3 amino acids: CAWSDPGLATYTQYF. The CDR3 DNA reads TGTGCCTGGAGTGATCCGGGACTAGCGACCTATACGCAGTATTTT.

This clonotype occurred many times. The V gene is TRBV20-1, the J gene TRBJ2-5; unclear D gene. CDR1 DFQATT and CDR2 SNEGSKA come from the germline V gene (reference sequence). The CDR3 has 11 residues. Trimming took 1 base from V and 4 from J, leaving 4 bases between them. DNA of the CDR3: TGCAGTGCTAGAGTGGCAGAGACCCAGTACTTC. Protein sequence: CSARVAETQYF.

The DNA of the CDR3 is TGTGCCAGCAGCTTACAGGGCCCGGGACAGGGATCGGGGACCCAGTACTTC. Protein: CASSLQGPGQGSGTQYF. The chain links TRBV7-2 to TRBJ2-5; TRBD1 agrees at 9 bases. V gave up 2 bases and J gave up 7 bases; unmatched junction bases: 14. Germline V lookup: CDR1 SGHTA, CDR2 FQGNSA. The CDR3 totals 17 residues.

The CDR3 sequence is CASSGRAGGPETQYF. The DNA of the CDR3 is TGTGCCAGCAGCGGACGAGCGGGAGGGCCAGAGACCCAGTACTTC. The V and J genes are TRBV9 and TRBJ2-5, with TRBD2 matching 10 bases. Trimming cost V 3 bases and J 4 bases; bases outside gene matches: 6. This CDR3 region has 15 residues. The germline gives CDR1 SGDLS, CDR2 YYNGEE.